These 28 T cell receptor beta chains were sequenced from one sample in a study of blood T cells in healthy people across ages (dated by TCRdb to 2014 to 2015). The library was built by means of 5' RACE. The listed sequencing device is Illumina HiSeq 2500. A second PCR of roughly 6 to 11 cycles was run with a J-beta primer mix and a sample-barcoded 5' primer. TCRdb redid the processing of the public reads, applying fastp at Q25 and MiXCR, and retained in-frame beta chains. Duplicate CDR3 protein sequences are folded into a single record with the most common DNA and genes. This sample is represented by about 1.4 million distinct CDR3 sequences; roughly 59% of them were singletons. The ten largest make up over 6.5% of the sample. The sequenced sample consisted of blood. The source of these receptors is a man younger than 30 in good health.

The V call is TRBV5-1, the J call TRBJ2-7, with D maybe TRBD1 (5 bases). Looked up from germline, CDR1 is SGHRS and CDR2 is YFSETQ. The CDR3 length is 14 residues. V lost 4 bases and J lost 6, with 17 bases in between. The CDR3 protein is CASSPGAGYSEQYF. Here the CDR3 DNA reads TGCGCCAGCAGCCCTGGGGCAGGGTATTCCGAGCAGTACTTC. Together with reference TRBV5-1 and TRBJ2-7, the CDR3 gives the full variable domain: KAGVTQTPRYLIKTRGQQVTLSCSPISGHRSVSWYQQTPGQGLQFLFEYFSETQRNKGNFPGRFSGRQFSNSRSEMNVSTLELGDSALYLCASSPGAGYSEQYFGPGTRLTVT.

The rearrangement uses TRBV29-1 and TRBJ1-1; no clear D gene. V was shortened by 5 bases and J by 2 bases, with 24 bases between the two germline ends. This CDR3 has 17 amino acids. Germline V lookup: CDR1 SQVTM, CDR2 ANQGSEA. The CDR3 nucleotides read TGCAGCGTTATTGGGCGTGTTGGCAGGTCAGGAAACACTGAAGCTTTCTTT. It encodes CSVIGRVGRSGNTEAFF.

This chain links TRBV5-4 with TRBJ2-3; D might be TRBD1 (6 bases). The length of the CDR3 is 16 residues. Trimming stripped 4 bases from V and 6 bases from J, with 21 bases between. CDR1 is SGHNT and CDR2 is YYREEE in the germline V gene (reference sequence). This CDR3 is CASSKPTGFTGDTQYF. CDR3 DNA sequence: TGTGCCAGCAGCAAACCAACAGGTTTTACAGGGGATACGCAGTATTTT.

CDR3 region: CASSLEDSNEKLFF. The DNA of the CDR3 is TGTGCCAGCAGCTTAGAGGACAGTAATGAAAAACTGTTTTTT. The chain carries TRBV7-9 and TRBJ1-4, with D possibly being TRBD1 (6 bases). CDR1 and CDR2 from the germline V gene are SEHNR and FQNEAQ (reference sequence). The length of the CDR3 is 14 residues. V was clipped by 1 base and J by 4 bases, with 7 bases between them.

V and J are TRBV20-1 and TRBJ2-7; D is perhaps TRBD1 or TRBD2 (5 bases each). The CDR3 length is 18 residues. V lost 7 bases and J 0 bases, leaving 28 bases between the germline ends. CDR1 and CDR2 (germline): DFQATT, SNEGSKA (reference sequence). The CDR3: CSVGSGLKGWRSSYEQYF. CDR3 in DNA: TGCAGTGTGGGCTCCGGCCTTAAGGGGTGGAGGAGCTCCTACGAGCAGTACTTC.

This clonotype was recorded a few times. The rearrangement uses TRBV3-1 and TRBJ1-2; TRBD1 matches 7 bases. Looked up from germline, CDR1 is LGHDT and CDR2 is YNNKEL (reference sequence). V dropped 0 bases and J dropped 6; count of bases not matched to a gene: 7. The CDR3 is 15 amino acids. The CDR3 nucleotides are TGTGCCAGCAGCCAAGATCTAGGAGGGGGCAATGGCTACACCTTC. Protein sequence: CASSQDLGGGNGYTF.

The V call is TRBV3-1, the J call TRBJ1-1; D possibly corresponds to TRBD1 (6 bases). Trimming removed 1 base from V and 3 bases from J, with 18 bases in between. The CDR3 has 17 residues. Germline V gene sequence: CDR1 LGHDT, CDR2 YNNKEL (reference sequence). This chain's CDR3 is CASSQALGGQWDTEAFF. In DNA form, the CDR3 reads TGTGCCAGCAGCCAAGCCTTAGGAGGACAGTGGGACACTGAAGCTTTCTTT.

The genes are TRBV11-2 and TRBJ2-2; no clear D. Germline CDR1 reads SGHAT; CDR2 reads FQNNGV. Trimming left V 7 bases short and J 5 bases short, with 14 bases between. The CDR3 extends over 14 amino acids. The CDR3 coding sequence is TGTGCCAGCACCTCCCGGTTCACTACCGGGGAGCTGTTTTTT. Protein sequence: CASTSRFTTGELFF.

For this clonotype: The junction departs from the called germline gene at one end, perhaps through a read error. The rearrangement joins TRBV5-5 to TRBJ2-7; weak D call: TRBD2 (5 bases). Per the germline V gene, CDR1 is SGHKS and CDR2 is YYEKEE (reference sequence). The CDR3 has 14 residues. The CDR3 coding sequence is TGTGCCAGCAGCTTGTACTCGGACTCCTACAAGCAGTACTTC. Translated, it gives CASSLYSDSYKQYF. Using reference TRBV5-5 and TRBJ2-7 for the parts outside the CDR3, the full variable domain is DAGVTQSPTHLIKTRGQQVTLRCSPISGHKSVSWYQQVLGQGPQFIFQYYEKEERGRGNFPDRFSARQFPNYSSELNVNALLLGDSALYLCASSLYSDSYKQYFGPGTRLTVT.

This chain connects TRBV27 to TRBJ2-7, with a possible D match to TRBD1 (6 bases). CDR1 MNHEY and CDR2 SMNVEV come from the germline V gene (reference sequence). Trimming removed 7 bases from V and 4 bases from J, with 17 bases in between. The CDR3 has 14 amino acids. In nucleotides, the CDR3 is TGTGCCAGCAAGGTTGCTGGGGGCCCATACGAGCAGTACTTC. Protein: CASKVAGGPYEQYF.

The J gene is TRBJ1-2, the V gene TRBV29-1, with D tentatively TRBD1 (6 bases). Germline-derived CDR1 and CDR2 are SQVTM and ANQGSEA. The CDR3 extends over 14 amino acids. Deletions cut 7 bases from V and 2 bases from J, with 17 bases between. CDR3 nucleotides: TGCAGCGCTGGTCCCCAGGGGACAAACTATGGCTACACCTTC. This encodes CSAGPQGTNYGYTF.

This clonotype has more than one count but fewer than ten. The CDR3: CASAPTSGGANVLTF. The CDR3 nucleotides are TGTGCCAGCGCTCCGACTAGTGGGGGGGCCAACGTCCTGACTTTC. The chain joins TRBV12-3 or TRBV12-4 to TRBJ2-6; a weak D match, TRBD2 (6 bases). The CDR3 sequence is 15 residues long. The V gene lost 8 bases and the J gene lost 4 bases, with 15 bases spanning the gap.

This chain connects TRBV28 to TRBJ2-4; possibly TRBD1 for D (5 bases). The J call may be incorrect, as the DNA end agrees better with TRBJ2-7. Germline CDR1 and CDR2: MDHEN and SYDVKM. The CDR3 totals 16 residues. CDR3 bases: TGTGCCAGCCGACCGGCGGCTGGGGCCGTCTCCTACGAGCAGTACTTC. Translated, it gives CASRPAAGAVSYEQYF.

The chain links TRBV20-1 to TRBJ2-1; the D gene is possibly TRBD2 (5 bases). Trimming shortened V by 3 bases and J by 7 bases, and 13 bases separated the two germline ends. The CDR3 has 13 residues. Germline values: CDR1 DFQATT, CDR2 SNEGSKA (reference sequence). CDR3 coding DNA: TGCAGTGCTAGTAAACTAGTTGGGAATGAGCAGTTCTTC. This encodes CSASKLVGNEQFF.

The chain recombines TRBV4-1 with TRBJ2-5, with 11 positions matching TRBD2. The DNA end is more similar to TRBJ2-7, so the J call may be wrong. CDR1 is MGHRA, CDR2 YSYEKL, per germline. This CDR3 comprises 17 residues. CDR3 nucleotides: TGCGCCAGCAGCCAACAACAAACTAGCGGGGGCCCCTACGAGCAGTACTTC. It encodes CASSQQQTSGGPYEQYF.

V gene TRBV20-1 combines with J gene TRBJ2-7; 8 bases are shared with TRBD1. The CDR3 runs to 14 residues. The germline V gene encodes CDR1 DFQATT and CDR2 SNEGSKA (reference sequence). J was trimmed by 5 bases and V by 4 bases; bases with no gene match: 10. The CDR3 region has the DNA TGCAGTGCTACCCCCCCGACAGGGGCTCACGAGCAGTACTTC. Translated, it gives CSATPPTGAHEQYF.

J is TRBJ2-1 and V is TRBV6-6, with D hard to call. V was shortened by 1 base and J by 6 bases, with 10 bases between the two germline ends. CDR1 and CDR2 (germline): MNHNY, SVGAGI (reference sequence). This CDR3 has 14 amino acids. CDR3 DNA: TGTGCCAGCAGTTACTACCTAACCTCCAATGAGCAGTTCTTC. Protein sequence: CASSYYLTSNEQFF.

This clonotype was observed once. The chain joins TRBV10-3 to TRBJ2-1; D perhaps matches TRBD2 (5 bases). Per germline, CDR1 ENHRY and CDR2 SYGVKD. CDR3 length: 14 amino acids. Trimming took off 6 bases at V and 0 bases at J, with 9 bases between the two ends. The CDR3 DNA is TGTGCCATCAGGGGAGCCAGCTCCTACAATGAGCAGTTCTTC. Translating it yields CAIRGASSYNEQFF.

This clonotype came up a few times. V gene TRBV6-2 or TRBV6-3 combines with J gene TRBJ2-7; possible D gene TRBD2, 6 bases. Trimming removed 8 bases from V and 1 base from J, with 9 bases in between. Germline-derived CDR1 and CDR2 are MNHEY and SVGEGT. This CDR3 is 12 amino acids long. The CDR3, as DNA: TGTGCCAGCCGGGAGACTTCCTACGAGCAGTACTTC. It codes for CASRETSYEQYF.

This clonotype was seen a few times. V and J are TRBV7-2 and TRBJ1-2; D may be TRBD1 (6 bases). Trimming pared 4 bases from V and 11 bases from J, leaving 20 bases between. This CDR3 region has 14 residues. CDR1 is SGHTA and CDR2 is FQGNSA in the germline V gene. This CDR3 is CASSSTGASGAYTF. The CDR3 nucleotides are TGTGCCAGCAGCTCAACGGGGGCTTCGGGAGCGTACACCTTC.

The J gene is TRBJ2-1, the V gene TRBV12-3 or TRBV12-4; 8 nucleotides agree with TRBD1. CDR3 length: 14 amino acids. With 7 bases clipped from V and 5 bases from J, the junction kept 7 bases outside the gene matches. CDR3 in amino acids: CASTHGTGNNEQFF. CDR3 DNA sequence: TGTGCCAGCACCCACGGGACAGGCAACAATGAGCAGTTCTTC.

This chain connects TRBV29-1 to TRBJ2-5; 7 nucleotides align to TRBD1. V lost 3 bases to trimming and J lost 6 bases; unmatched junction nucleotides: 7. CDR1 is SQVTM, CDR2 ANQGSEA, per germline. The CDR3 has 13 residues. The CDR3 DNA sequence: TGCAGCGTTGATTGGCAGGGGGAAAAGACCCAGTACTTC. Translated: CSVDWQGEKTQYF.

This clonotype was detected only a few times. The gene calls are TRBV20-1 and TRBJ2-2; D possibly corresponds to TRBD2 (5 bases). The CDR3 length is 12 residues. V shed 7 bases and J shed 2 bases, with 8 bases lying between them. Germline CDR1 and CDR2: DFQATT and SNEGSKA (reference sequence). DNA of the CDR3: TGCAGTGTAAGCGGAAACACCGGGGAGCTGTTTTTT. This encodes CSVSGNTGELFF.

J is TRBJ2-3 and V is TRBV12-3 or TRBV12-4; D unclear. Trimming took 1 base from V and 1 from J, leaving 15 bases between them. The CDR3 has 17 residues. The CDR3 DNA reads TGTGCCAGCAGTTTAGAACGGCTTGTGCCCCGCACAGATACGCAGTATTTT. This gives the protein CASSLERLVPRTDTQYF.

CDR3 coding DNA: TGTGCCAGCAGCTTACCGGAGGGGACAGCTACCTACGAGCAGTACTTC. Protein: CASSLPEGTATYEQYF. V gene TRBV11-2 combines with J gene TRBJ2-7, with D maybe TRBD1 (7 bases). Between the trimmed V and J ends, which lost 2 bases and 2 bases, there was a span of 16 bases. Germline loops: CDR1 SGHAT, CDR2 FQNNGV. The CDR3 is made up of 16 amino acids.

The chain carries TRBV20-1 and TRBJ2-2, with D possibly being TRBD1 or TRBD2 (5 bases each). The CDR3 length is 15 residues. V was clipped by 5 bases and J by 0 bases, with 13 bases between them. Germline CDR1 DFQATT, CDR2 SNEGSKA (reference sequence). This CDR3 is CSAHVRGPNTGELFF. CDR3 bases: TGCAGTGCTCACGTGAGGGGCCCGAACACCGGGGAGCTGTTTTTT.

This chain links TRBV20-1 with TRBJ1-1, with TRBD1 matching over 10 bases. The CDR3 has 16 residues. CDR1 and CDR2 (germline): DFQATT, SNEGSKA (reference sequence). V dropped 3 bases and J dropped 6; count of bases not matched to a gene: 13. In DNA form, the CDR3 reads TGCAGTGCTAGGGGGACAGGGGTGATTAGGGGCGCTGAAGCTTTCTTT. It yields the protein CSARGTGVIRGAEAFF.

The chain recombines TRBV2 with TRBJ1-2; no reliable D call. This CDR3 contains 12 residues. Looked up from germline, CDR1 is SNHLY and CDR2 is FYNNEI. V shed 9 bases and J shed 2 bases, with 10 bases lying between them. In DNA, the CDR3 is TGTGCCAGGGCCGGTAACAACTATGGCTACACCTTC. Translating gives CARAGNNYGYTF.